This T cell receptor beta chain was identified in a study of lymphopenia after photon versus proton radiotherapy. Libraries were prepared by immunoSEQ multiplex PCR; TCRdb keeps only in-frame clonotypes and omits some of them. Of 25,000 to 30,000 clones listed, roughly 90% are singletons. Study outcomes and limitations: Under photons, naive T cells and diversity fell while effector/memory populations rose.

A remark on this clone: What it recognizes is unknown.

Sequencing was performed on peripheral blood, taken from a patient treated with photon-based radiotherapy. This TCR was recovered from a woman in her forties or fifties with cholangiocarcinoma.

CDR3 coding DNA: TGTGCCAGCAGTTTGGACCTTATCGGGGAGCTGTTTTTT. It encodes CASSLDLIGELFF. The V and J genes are TRBV7-2 and TRBJ2-2; D uncertain. CDR1 and CDR2 (germline): SGHTA, FQGNSA. This CDR3 is built from 13 residues. The V end lost 6 bases, the J end lost 7 bases, and 12 bases lay between the germline ends.